These 9 T cell receptor beta chains were all obtained from the same sample, sequenced in a study of blood T cells in healthy people across ages. Primed by a sample-barcoded 5' primer and a J-beta primer mix, a second PCR proceeded for 7 to 11 cycles. In TCRdb, the 5' RACE reads were re-called with MiXCR into one record per CDR3 protein. The sample holds fewer than 1,000,000 distinct CDR3 sequences; more than 40% are singletons and the top ten take about a fifth. The sequencing sample was made of blood. The source is a man in his 60s in good health.

The chain couples TRBV10-3 to TRBJ1-6; the match to TRBD1 covers 8 bases. The CDR3 runs to 16 residues. Germline V gene lookup returns CDR1 ENHRY and CDR2 SYGVKD. Trimming removed 0 bases from V and 7 bases from J; junction bases left unmatched: 5. CDR3 region: CAISESTYRGNSPLHF. The CDR3 DNA follows: TGTGCCATCAGTGAGTCGACGTACAGGGGGAATTCACCCCTCCACTTT.

The J gene is TRBJ2-7, the V gene TRBV29-1; D gene unclear. The germline CDR1 and CDR2 sequences are SQVTM and ANQGSEA. CDR3 length: 13 amino acids. V was trimmed by 1 base and J by 2 bases, leaving 9 bases between them. Here the CDR3 reads CSVEVGYAYEQYF. CDR3 in DNA: TGCAGCGTTGAAGTGGGGTATGCCTACGAGCAGTACTTC.

The gene calls are TRBV5-1 and TRBJ1-1; D possibly corresponds to TRBD1 (5 bases). This CDR3 is built from 14 residues. With 2 bases removed from V and 7 bases from J, the gap between germline ends came to 15 bases. In germline, CDR1 is SGHRS, CDR2 YFSETQ. The CDR3 nucleotides are TGCGCCAGCAGCTTATCCGGGACGTCTCTTGAAGCTTTCTTT. It codes for CASSLSGTSLEAFF.

Notes on this clonotype: The junction departs from germline at one end; a sequencing error may be responsible. The chain links TRBV14 to TRBJ2-7; D gene uncertain. Germline CDR1 and CDR2: SGHDN and FVKESK. The CDR3 totals 13 residues. The CDR3 DNA is TGTACCAGCAGCCAAGGTTTAGGGTACGAGCAGTACTTC. It specifies CTSSQGLGYEQYF. Together with reference TRBV14 and TRBJ2-7, the CDR3 gives the full variable domain: EAGVTQFPSHSVIEKGQTVTLRCDPISGHDNLYWYRRVMGKEIKFLLHFVKESKQDESGMPNNRFLAERTGGTYSTLKVQPAELEDSGVYFCTSSQGLGYEQYFGPGTRLTVT.

V is TRBV6-1 and J is TRBJ2-6; a possible D gene is TRBD2 (6 bases). Germline assignment: CDR1 MNHNS and CDR2 SASEGT. Trimming left V 5 bases short and J 1 base short, with 18 bases between. The CDR3 covers 18 residues. CDR3 in amino acids: CASSPFSGYSSGANVLTF. In DNA, the CDR3 is TGTGCCAGCAGTCCCTTTAGCGGATACTCTTCTGGGGCCAACGTCCTGACTTTC.

The chain joins TRBV3-1 to TRBJ2-1; D is perhaps TRBD1 or TRBD2 (5 bases each). Looked up from germline, CDR1 is LGHDT and CDR2 is YNNKEL (reference sequence). Deletions cut 0 bases from V and 4 bases from J, with 13 bases between. CDR3 length: 16 amino acids. CDR3 in DNA: TGTGCCAGCAGCCAAGACGGGGCAGGGAGATACAATGAGCAGTTCTTC. Residues: CASSQDGAGRYNEQFF.

This clonotype was counted a few times. The chain is built from TRBV6-5 and TRBJ1-4, with D unresolved. CDR3 length equals 15 residues. V lost 6 bases to trimming and J lost 6 bases, with 17 bases between them. Germline V gene data show CDR1 as MNHEY and CDR2 as SVGAGI. CDR3 DNA sequence: TGTGCCAGCAGCCCAAGGACTGCCGGGGATGAAAAACTGTTTTTT. It translates to CASSPRTAGDEKLFF.

The chain couples TRBV5-1 to TRBJ1-5, with TRBD1 as a possible D gene (5 bases). The CDR3 length is 14 residues. Germline CDR1 SGHRS, CDR2 YFSETQ. The V end was cut by 4 bases, the J end by 6 bases, with 14 bases between. The CDR3 nucleotides are TGCGCCAGCAGCCTCCCGGGGGTCGGTCAGCCCCAGCATTTT. Its translation is CASSLPGVGQPQHF.

This clonotype was observed at least ten times. One end of the junction varies from germline; a read error may be responsible. V is TRBV11-3 and J is TRBJ2-7; 7 bases match TRBD1. Germline V lookup: CDR1 SGHNT, CDR2 YENEEA. This CDR3 has 14 residues. CDR3 sequence reads: CASSLRQGSYEQYF. The CDR3 coding sequence is TGCGCCAGCAGCCTCCGACAGGGTTCCTACGAGCAGTACTTC.